This TCR beta chain was sequenced for a study of shared clonotypes between healthy human individuals. General study results and limits: The four-donor shared clonotypes exceeded non-shared clonotypes in generation probability, with non-shared ones scoring lower. A few donors had around 5% of their naive CD4 clonotypes in common.

On this clone itself: Antigen specificity is unknown.

This CDR3 has 14 residues. Germline V gene data show CDR1 as WSHSY and CDR2 as SAAADI. V shed 4 bases and J 4 bases; nucleotides not matched to a gene: 3. In the study's own analysis: Owing to the provision of junction-only sequences devoid of quality scores by immunoSEQ, filtering differed. Libraries were prepared by immunoSEQ multiplex PCR; TCRdb keeps only in-frame clonotypes and omits some of them. V and J calls and clone size follow that table, whereas D and trimming were derived from the DNA. Of about 1 million clones listed, around 76% are singletons. This chain links TRBV10-2 with TRBJ1-5; 8 positions match TRBD1. The source of this sequence is a man younger than 35 in good health. The sequencing sample was made of memory CD4+ T cells sorted from blood. Subset described: CD45RA-negative fraction. The CDR3 loop is CASSAGQVNQPQHF. CDR3 DNA: TGCGCCAGCAGTGCGGGACAGGTGAATCAGCCCCAGCATTTT.